This T cell receptor (beta chain) appears in the sequencing data of a study of prognosis after radiotherapy for stage I lung cancer. After removal of 0 bases from V and 8 bases from J, the junction contained 7 bases not matched to a gene. CDR1 is LGHNT, CDR2 FRNRAP, per germline. The CDR3 runs to 15 residues. By two-round multiplex PCR, the TCR beta CDR3 was amplified from genomic DNA. Round-one PCR had primers specific to each TRBV and TRBJ gene. One entry per CDR3 protein results from TCRdb running MiXCR on the multiplex PCR reads. The sample has tens of thousands of distinct CDR3 sequences, just over 45% seen once. This clonotype is categorized as medium-sized.

The chain joins TRBV12-5 to TRBJ1-2; 9 nucleotides line up with TRBD1. The sample was PBMCs, taken before or after stereotactic body radiation therapy (not recorded which). This TCR was recovered from a donor over 45 with non-small cell lung cancer. The DNA of the CDR3 is TGTGCTAGTGGTTTGGTTTACGGGACAGGGACCGGCTACACCTTC. It codes for CASGLVYGTGTGYTF.